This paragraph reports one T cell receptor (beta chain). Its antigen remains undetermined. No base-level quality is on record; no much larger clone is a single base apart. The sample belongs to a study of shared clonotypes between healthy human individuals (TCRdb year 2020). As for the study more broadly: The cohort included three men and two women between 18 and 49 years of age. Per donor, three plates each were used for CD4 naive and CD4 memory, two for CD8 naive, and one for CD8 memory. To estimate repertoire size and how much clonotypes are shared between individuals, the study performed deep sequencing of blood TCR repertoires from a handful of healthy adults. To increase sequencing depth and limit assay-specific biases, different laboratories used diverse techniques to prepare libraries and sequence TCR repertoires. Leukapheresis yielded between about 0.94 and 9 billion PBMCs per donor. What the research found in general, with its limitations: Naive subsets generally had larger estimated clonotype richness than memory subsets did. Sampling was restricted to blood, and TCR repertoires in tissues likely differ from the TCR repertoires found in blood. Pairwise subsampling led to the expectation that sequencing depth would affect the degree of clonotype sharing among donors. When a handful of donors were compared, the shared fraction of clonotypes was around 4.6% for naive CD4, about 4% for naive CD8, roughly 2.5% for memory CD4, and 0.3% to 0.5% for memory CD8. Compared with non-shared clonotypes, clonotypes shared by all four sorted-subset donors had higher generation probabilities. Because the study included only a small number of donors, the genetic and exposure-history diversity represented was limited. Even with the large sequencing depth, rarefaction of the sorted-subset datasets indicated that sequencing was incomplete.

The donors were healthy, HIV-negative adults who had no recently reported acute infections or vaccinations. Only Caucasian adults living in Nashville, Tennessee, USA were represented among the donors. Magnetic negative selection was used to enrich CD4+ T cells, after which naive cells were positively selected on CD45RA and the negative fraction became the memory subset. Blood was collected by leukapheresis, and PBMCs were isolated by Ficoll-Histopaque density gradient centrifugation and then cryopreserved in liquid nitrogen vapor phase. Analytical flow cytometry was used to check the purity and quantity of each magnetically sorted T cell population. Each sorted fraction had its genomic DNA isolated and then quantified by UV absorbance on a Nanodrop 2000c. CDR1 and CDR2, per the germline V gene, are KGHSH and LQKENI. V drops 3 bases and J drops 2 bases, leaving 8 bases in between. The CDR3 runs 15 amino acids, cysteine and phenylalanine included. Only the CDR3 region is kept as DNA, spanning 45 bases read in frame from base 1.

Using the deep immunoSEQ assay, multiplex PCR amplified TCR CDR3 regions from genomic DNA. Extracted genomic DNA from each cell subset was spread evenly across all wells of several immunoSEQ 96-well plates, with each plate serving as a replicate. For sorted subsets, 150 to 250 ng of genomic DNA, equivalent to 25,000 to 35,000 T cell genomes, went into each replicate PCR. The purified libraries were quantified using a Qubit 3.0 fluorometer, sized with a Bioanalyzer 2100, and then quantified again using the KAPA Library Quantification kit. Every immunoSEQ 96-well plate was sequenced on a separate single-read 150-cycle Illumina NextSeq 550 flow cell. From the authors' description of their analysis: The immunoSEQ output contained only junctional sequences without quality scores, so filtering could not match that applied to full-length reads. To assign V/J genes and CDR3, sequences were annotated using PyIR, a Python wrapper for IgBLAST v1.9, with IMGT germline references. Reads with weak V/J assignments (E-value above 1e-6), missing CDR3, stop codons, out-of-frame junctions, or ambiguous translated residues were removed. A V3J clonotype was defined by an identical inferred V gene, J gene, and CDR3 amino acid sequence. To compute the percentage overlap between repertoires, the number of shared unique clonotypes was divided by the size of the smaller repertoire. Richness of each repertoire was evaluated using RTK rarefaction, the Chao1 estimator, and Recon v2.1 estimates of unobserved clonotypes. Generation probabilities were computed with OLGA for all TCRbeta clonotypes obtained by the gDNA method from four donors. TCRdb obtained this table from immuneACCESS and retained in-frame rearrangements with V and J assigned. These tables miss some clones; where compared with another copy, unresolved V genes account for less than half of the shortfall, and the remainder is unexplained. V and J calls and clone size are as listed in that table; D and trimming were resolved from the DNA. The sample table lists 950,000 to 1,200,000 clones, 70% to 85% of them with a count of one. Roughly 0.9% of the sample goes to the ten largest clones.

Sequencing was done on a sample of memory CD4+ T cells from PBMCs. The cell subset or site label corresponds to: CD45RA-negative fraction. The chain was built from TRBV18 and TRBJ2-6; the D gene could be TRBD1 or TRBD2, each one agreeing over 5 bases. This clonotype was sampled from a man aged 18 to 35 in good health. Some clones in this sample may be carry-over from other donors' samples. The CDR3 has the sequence CASSPLGAGANVLTF. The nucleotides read TGTGCCAGCTCACCCTTGGGGGCTGGGGCCAACGTCCTGACTTTC.